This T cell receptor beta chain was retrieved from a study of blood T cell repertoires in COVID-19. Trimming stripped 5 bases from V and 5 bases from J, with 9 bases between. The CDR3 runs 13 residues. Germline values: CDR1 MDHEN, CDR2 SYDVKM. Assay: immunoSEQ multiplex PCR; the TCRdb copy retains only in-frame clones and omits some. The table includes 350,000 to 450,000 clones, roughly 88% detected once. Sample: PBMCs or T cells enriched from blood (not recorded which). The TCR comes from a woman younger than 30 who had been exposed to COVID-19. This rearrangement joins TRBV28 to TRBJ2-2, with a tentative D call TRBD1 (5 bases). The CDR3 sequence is CASSIGHTGELFF. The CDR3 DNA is TGTGCCAGCAGTATCGGACATACCGGGGAGCTGTTTTTT.